This entry concerns a single TCR beta chain. The data originate from a study of blood T cell repertoires in COVID-19. For the study at large: Nucleic acid was either cDNA or gDNA, and it came from T cells, B-cell-depleted T cells, or PBMCs.

Adults between about 18 and 95 years of age took part from some 25 US areas. This CDR3 has 17 amino acids. The germline gives CDR1 LGHDT, CDR2 YNNKEL (reference sequence). The J segment lost 7 bases and the V segment lost 1 base, leaving 10 bases of the junction unmatched. TCRdb keeps only in-frame clones here, not all; method: immunoSEQ multiplex PCR. The top ten clones hold roughly 3.9% of a sample with 270,000 or so clones, over 80% of them seen once. This chain uses TRBV3-1 (or the pseudogene TRBV3-2) with TRBJ2-2; TRBD1 matches at 9 bases. The sequenced sample was PBMCs or T cells enriched from blood (not recorded which). The receptor's source is a woman in her twenties or thirties with acute COVID-19. The CDR3 coding sequence is TGTGCCAGCAGCCAAGCGTTGGGGACAGGGTATTTCGGGGAGCTGTTTTTT. Translation gives CASSQALGTGYFGELFF.